This TCR beta chain was documented in a study of blood T cell repertoires in COVID-19. On the study more broadly: From the United States, Italy and Spain came samples of acute and convalescent COVID-19. Sample material is recorded as cDNA or gDNA derived from T cells, B-cell-depleted T cells, or PBMCs.

Per the authors' pipeline: Researchers report that nucleated cell counts were estimated from reference gene primer amplification. The method was immunoSEQ multiplex PCR; TCRdb's version includes in-frame clones alone and lacks a portion of them. That table is the source of V, J and clone size, and D and trimming were worked out from the DNA. Among a few hundred thousand clones listed, around nine tenths were seen once. The source of this sequence is a man aged 55 to 70 with acute or convalescent COVID-19. Sequencing was performed on peripheral blood.

This chain's CDR3 is CASRQANTEAFF. DNA of the CDR3: TGTGCCAGCAGGCAGGCGAACACTGAAGCTTTCTTT. This sequence joins TRBV2 and TRBJ1-1; the D is unclear. Germline CDR1 reads SNHLY; CDR2 reads FYNNEI. This CDR3 comprises 12 residues. Trimming removed 6 bases at V and 1 base at J, with 6 bases between.